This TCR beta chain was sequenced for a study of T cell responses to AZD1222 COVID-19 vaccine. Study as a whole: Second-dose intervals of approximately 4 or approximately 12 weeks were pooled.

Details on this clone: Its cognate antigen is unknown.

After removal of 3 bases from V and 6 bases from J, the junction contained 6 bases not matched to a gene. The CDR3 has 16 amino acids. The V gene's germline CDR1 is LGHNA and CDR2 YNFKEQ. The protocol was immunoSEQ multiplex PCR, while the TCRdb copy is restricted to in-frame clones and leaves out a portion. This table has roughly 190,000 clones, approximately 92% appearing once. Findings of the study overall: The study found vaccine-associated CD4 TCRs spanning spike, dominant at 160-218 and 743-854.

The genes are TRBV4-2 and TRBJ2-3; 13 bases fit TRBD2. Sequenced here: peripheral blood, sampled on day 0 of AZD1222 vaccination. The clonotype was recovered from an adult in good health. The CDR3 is CASSQGLAGPWDTQYF. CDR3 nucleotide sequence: TGTGCCAGCAGCCAGGGACTAGCGGGGCCCTGGGATACGCAGTATTTT.